This TCR beta chain is from a study of cytomegalovirus exposure and HLA in healthy donors. The donors, nominally healthy at sampling, likely had unrecorded immune exposures. The PCR contained 60 Vbeta and 13 Jbeta primers. Profiled with immunoSEQ multiplex PCR; TCRdb holds only in-frame clones, not every one. The table records about 71,000 clones, approximately 67% of them present only once. Whole-study results and caveats: When the data were analyzed later, several of the most significant clusters appeared to be linked to common viral pathogens. TCR beta sequences numbering under 20,000 were associated with HLA alleles at 0.05 false discovery rate in a later analysis. The classifier reportedly diagnosed cytomegalovirus status with high sensitivity and specificity.

With regard to this clone: As yet, its antigen is unknown.

What was sequenced was PBMCs. The origin of this receptor is a man in his forties in good health and CMV-seropositive.

The CDR3 is CSVRQGQGYTF. CDR3 DNA sequence: TGCAGCGTGCGACAGGGGCAAGGCTACACCTTC. V and J are TRBV29-1 and TRBJ1-2, with 8 bases lining up with TRBD1. The V gene's germline CDR1 is SQVTM and CDR2 ANQGSEA. The CDR3 runs 11 residues. V shed 6 bases, J shed 8 bases, and the junction held 5 bases outside the gene matches.